This T cell receptor beta chain was captured by sequencing in a study of identical twins. Study observations and caveats: Models underpredicted monozygotic twin sharing of out-of-frame TCR alpha. Insertions ran lower in abundant cord blood beta clonotypes, though not in memory repertoires. Twin-shared out-of-frame alpha sequences were enriched for low generation probability.

Every sampled donor was Caucasian and healthy. TCRdb redid the calling of the 5' RACE reads with MiXCR, one entry per CDR3 protein. The profile shows roughly 260,000 distinct CDR3 sequences, about 14% of them singletons. This clonotype was seen a few times. Its antigen is not known. Sequencing was carried out using memory (CD45RO+) T cells sorted from blood. This TCR was sampled from a woman younger than 35 in good health.

In DNA, the CDR3 is TGTGCCATCAGTGCTCAGAATGAGCAGTTCTTC. Its protein is CAISAQNEQFF. This chain links TRBV10-3 with TRBJ2-1; no clear D gene. V was pared by 4 bases and J by 7 bases, with 5 bases between. The CDR3 extends over 11 amino acids. CDR1 is ENHRY and CDR2 is SYGVKD in the germline V gene.